This passage covers 13 T cell receptor beta chains from one sample sequenced in a study of T-cell memory formation after mild COVID-19. In TCRdb, the 5' RACE reads were re-called with MiXCR into one record per CDR3 protein. The sample has hundreds of thousands of distinct CDR3 sequences, roughly 20% seen once. Sequenced: PBMCs or a T cell subset sorted from them (not recorded which). The receptor set was obtained from an adult woman who had mild COVID-19 (a few samples of this study predate the infection). Cell type and time point are not known.

This clonotype was seen a few times. Compared with germline, one end of the junction differs, possibly owing to a read error. CDR3: CTPQARQGANYGNTF. The CDR3 bases are TGCACCCCCCAGGCCAGACAGGGGGCCAACTATGGCAACACCTTC. J is TRBJ1-2 and V is TRBV20-1, with 10 bases fitting TRBD1. The CDR3 is 15 amino acids. The germline V gene encodes CDR1 DFQATT and CDR2 SNEGSKA (reference sequence).

The gene calls are TRBV12-3 or TRBV12-4 and TRBJ2-5, with 8 bases lining up with TRBD1. CDR3 length: 14 residues. Unmatched junction bases numbered 8, after V lost 6 bases and J lost 5 bases. CDR3 sequence (DNA): TGTGCCAGCAGCCCTCGACAGGGGTCGGAGACCCAGTACTTC. Amino acids: CASSPRQGSETQYF.

The rearrangement links TRBV4-1 to TRBJ1-5; a possible D gene is TRBD1 (5 bases). The CDR3 loop spans 16 amino acids. The V gene's germline CDR1 is MGHRA and CDR2 YSYEKL. The V end lost 4 bases, the J end lost 1 base, and 14 bases lay between the germline ends. CDR3 DNA: TGCGCCAGCAGCCCCATTCTGAGACAGAGCAATCAGCCCCAGCATTTT. Encoded protein: CASSPILRQSNQPQHF.

This clonotype was picked up many times. This chain uses TRBV23-1 with TRBJ2-1; TRBD1 matches 8 bases. TRBV23-1 is reported as an ORF; its role is uncertain. Trimming removed 3 bases from V and 7 bases from J; junction bases left unmatched: 8. The CDR3 totals 15 residues. For the CDR3, the DNA is TGCGCCAGCAGTCACGGGGCCCGACAGGGGAATGAGCAGTTCTTC. As protein: CASSHGARQGNEQFF.

This clonotype was detected a few times. The chain uses TRBV5-6 and TRBJ2-3; unclear D gene. The CDR3 totals 17 residues. V dropped 0 bases and J dropped 6 bases, with 20 bases sitting between them. Germline lookup yields CDR1 SGHDT and CDR2 YYEEEE. The CDR3: CASSLVGYVGSGDTQYF. Here the CDR3 DNA reads TGTGCCAGCAGCTTGGTTGGATACGTGGGTTCCGGGGATACGCAGTATTTT.

This clonotype was seen more than once but under ten times. The rearrangement joins TRBV6-5 to TRBJ2-3, with 10 bases lining up with TRBD2. CDR3 length: 15 amino acids. Germline-derived CDR1 and CDR2 are MNHEY and SVGAGI. Trimming took 5 bases from V and 7 from J; bases not matched to a gene: 9. CDR3 loop: CASSLAGAGENTQYF. The CDR3 DNA is TGTGCCAGCAGTCTAGCGGGGGCCGGGGAAAATACGCAGTATTTT.

J is TRBJ1-2 and V is TRBV4-3; 10 bases are shared with TRBD1. The CDR3 has 16 amino acids. The germline CDR1 and CDR2 sequences are LGHNA and YSLEER. Trimming took 0 bases from V and 8 from J; bases not matched to a gene: 9. CDR3 coding DNA: TGCGCCAGCAGCCAAGATGGGGACAGGGGTCTTTGGGGCTACACCTTC. Its translation: CASSQDGDRGLWGYTF.

This chain connects TRBV12-3 or TRBV12-4 to TRBJ2-2, with TRBD2 matching over 8 bases. CDR3 length: 16 amino acids. Losses at the gene ends were 0 bases for V and 7 bases for J; bases not matched to a gene: 7. The DNA for the CDR3 is TGTGCCAGCAGTTTAGCCCGGACTAGCCGCGGCGGGGAGCTGTTTTTT. Its translation is CASSLARTSRGGELFF.

This clonotype showed up just a few times. A read error may be the cause here, since a much bigger clone is one base away. The genes are TRBV7-8 and TRBJ2-7; 10 bases are a match to TRBD1. This CDR3 comprises 16 residues. The junction had 6 bases not matched to a gene; V was cut back by 0 bases and J by 4 bases. From germline, CDR1 is SGHVS and CDR2 FQNEAQ. CDR3 residues: CASSLALGTGDYEQYF. DNA of the CDR3: TGTGCCAGCAGCTTAGCGCTAGGGACAGGGGATTACGAGCAGTACTTC.

This chain joins TRBV7-9 and TRBJ2-7; D not certain. Germline CDR1 and CDR2: SEHNR and FQNEAQ (reference sequence). The V end was cut by 3 bases, the J end by 4 bases, with 10 bases between. The CDR3 consists of 13 residues. CDR3 residues: CASSFAAGYEQYF. The CDR3 region has the DNA TGTGCCAGCAGCTTCGCGGCAGGTTACGAGCAGTACTTC.

The chain links TRBV18 to TRBJ1-1; 9 bases agree with TRBD1. V trimming: 4 bases; J trimming: 7 bases; junction bases outside the gene matches: 10. This CDR3 spans 15 amino acids. Germline assignment: CDR1 KGHSH and CDR2 LQKENI. CDR3 amino acids: CASSLPGQGVNEAFF. The CDR3 DNA is TGTGCCAGCTCACTCCCGGGACAGGGTGTCAATGAAGCTTTCTTT.

The rearrangement joins TRBV7-3 to TRBJ2-1; 12 nucleotides agree with TRBD2. V trimming: 5 bases; J trimming: 13 bases; junction bases outside the gene matches: 9. Germline lookup yields CDR1 SGHTA and CDR2 FQGTGA. This CDR3 is 14 amino acids long. In DNA, the CDR3 is TGTGCCAGCAGCATCAGACTAGCGGGAGTTGTTCAGTTCTTC. As protein: CASSIRLAGVVQFF.

The chain employs TRBV7-9 and TRBJ2-7, with 7 bases matching TRBD1. Germline CDR1 SEHNR, CDR2 FQNEAQ (reference sequence). The CDR3 is 14 residues long. The V gene end was trimmed by 5 bases and the J gene end by 3 bases; junction bases not matched to a gene: 7. DNA for the CDR3: TGTGCCAGCAGCCCGCCGGACAGGCACTACGAGCAGTACTTC. Residues: CASSPPDRHYEQYF.